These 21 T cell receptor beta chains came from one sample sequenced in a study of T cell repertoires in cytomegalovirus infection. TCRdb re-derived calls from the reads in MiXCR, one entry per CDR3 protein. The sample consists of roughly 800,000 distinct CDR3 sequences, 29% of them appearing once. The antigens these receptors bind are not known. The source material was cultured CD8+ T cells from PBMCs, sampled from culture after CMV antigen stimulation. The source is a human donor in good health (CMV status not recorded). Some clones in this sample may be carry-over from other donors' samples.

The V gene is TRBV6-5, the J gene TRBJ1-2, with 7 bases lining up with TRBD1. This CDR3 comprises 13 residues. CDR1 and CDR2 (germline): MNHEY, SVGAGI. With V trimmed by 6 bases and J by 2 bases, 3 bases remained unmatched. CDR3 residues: CASSQTGNYGYTF. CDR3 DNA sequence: TGTGCCAGCAGCCAGACAGGGAACTATGGCTACACCTTC.

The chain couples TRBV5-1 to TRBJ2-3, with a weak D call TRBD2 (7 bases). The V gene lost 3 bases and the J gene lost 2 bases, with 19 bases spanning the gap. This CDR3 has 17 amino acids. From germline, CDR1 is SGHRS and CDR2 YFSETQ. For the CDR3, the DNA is TGCGCCAGCAGCTCCCGGGGCGGGGGCCCTACCACAGATACGCAGTATTTT. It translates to CASSSRGGGPTTDTQYF. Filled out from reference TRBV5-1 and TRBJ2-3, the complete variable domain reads KAGVTQTPRYLIKTRGQQVTLSCSPISGHRSVSWYQQTPGQGLQFLFEYFSETQRNKGNFPGRFSGRQFSNSRSEMNVSTLELGDSALYLCASSSRGGGPTTDTQYFGPGTRLTVL.

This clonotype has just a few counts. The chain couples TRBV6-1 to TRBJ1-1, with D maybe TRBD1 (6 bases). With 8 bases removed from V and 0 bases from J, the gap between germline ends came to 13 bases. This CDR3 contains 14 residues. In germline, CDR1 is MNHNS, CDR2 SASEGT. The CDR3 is CASRVTGLNTEAFF. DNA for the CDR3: TGTGCCAGCCGCGTTACAGGGTTGAACACTGAAGCTTTCTTT.

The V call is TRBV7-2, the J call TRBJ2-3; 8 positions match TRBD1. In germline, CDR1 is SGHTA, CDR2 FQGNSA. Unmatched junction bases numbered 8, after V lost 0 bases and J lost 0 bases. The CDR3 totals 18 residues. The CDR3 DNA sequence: TGTGCCAGCAGCTTAGCGTATTCTAGGGACAGGAGCACAGATACGCAGTATTTT. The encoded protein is CASSLAYSRDRSTDTQYF.

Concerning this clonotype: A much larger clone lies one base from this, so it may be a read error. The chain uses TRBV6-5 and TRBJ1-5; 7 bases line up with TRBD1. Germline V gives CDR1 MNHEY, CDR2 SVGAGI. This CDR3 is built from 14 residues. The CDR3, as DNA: TGTGCCAGCAGTTACTCGACAGGGTATCATCCCCAGCATTTT. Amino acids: CASSYSTGYHPQHF.

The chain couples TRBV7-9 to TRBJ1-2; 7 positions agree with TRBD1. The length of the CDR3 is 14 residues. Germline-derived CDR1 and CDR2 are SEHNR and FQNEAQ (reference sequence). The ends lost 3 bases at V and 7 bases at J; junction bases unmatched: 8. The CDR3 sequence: CASSLTGSFFGYTF. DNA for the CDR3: TGTGCCAGCAGCTTGACAGGGAGTTTTTTTGGCTACACCTTC.

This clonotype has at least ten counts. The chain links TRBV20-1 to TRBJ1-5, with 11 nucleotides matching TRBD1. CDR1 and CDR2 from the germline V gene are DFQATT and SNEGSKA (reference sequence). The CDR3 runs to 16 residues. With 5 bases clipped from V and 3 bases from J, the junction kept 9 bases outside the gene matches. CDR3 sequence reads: CSAEKWGQGDNQPQHF. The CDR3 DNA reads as TGCAGTGCTGAGAAGTGGGGACAGGGGGACAATCAGCCCCAGCATTTT.

CDR3 coding DNA: TGCGCCAGCAGCTTAACGGGACAGACTAGCAATCAGCCCCAGCATTTT. Encoded protein: CASSLTGQTSNQPQHF. The chain recombines TRBV5-1 with TRBJ1-5, with 7 nucleotides matching TRBD1. The CDR3 loop spans 16 amino acids. The V and J ends lost 2 bases and 0 bases, in that order; junction bases with no gene match: 5. Germline V gene lookup returns CDR1 SGHRS and CDR2 YFSETQ.

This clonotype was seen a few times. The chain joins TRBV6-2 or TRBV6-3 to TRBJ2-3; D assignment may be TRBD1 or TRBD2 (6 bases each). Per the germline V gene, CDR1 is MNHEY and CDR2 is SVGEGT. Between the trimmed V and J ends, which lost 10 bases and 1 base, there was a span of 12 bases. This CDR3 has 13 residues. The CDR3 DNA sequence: TGTGCCATCGCGGGACACCGCACAGATACGCAGTATTTT. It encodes CAIAGHRTDTQYF.

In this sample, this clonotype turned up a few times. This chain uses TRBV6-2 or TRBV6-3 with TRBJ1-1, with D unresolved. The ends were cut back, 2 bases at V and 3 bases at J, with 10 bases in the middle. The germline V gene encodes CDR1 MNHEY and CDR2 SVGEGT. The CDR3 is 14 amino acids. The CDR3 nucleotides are TGTGCCAGCAGTTACGGCGGTCCCTACACTGAAGCTTTCTTT. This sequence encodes CASSYGGPYTEAFF.

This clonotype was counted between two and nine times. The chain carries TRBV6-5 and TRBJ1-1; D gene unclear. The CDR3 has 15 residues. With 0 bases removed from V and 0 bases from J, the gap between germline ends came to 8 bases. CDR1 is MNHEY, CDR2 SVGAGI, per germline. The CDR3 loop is CASSYSPHMNTEAFF. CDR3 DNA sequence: TGTGCCAGCAGTTACTCCCCACACATGAACACTGAAGCTTTCTTT.

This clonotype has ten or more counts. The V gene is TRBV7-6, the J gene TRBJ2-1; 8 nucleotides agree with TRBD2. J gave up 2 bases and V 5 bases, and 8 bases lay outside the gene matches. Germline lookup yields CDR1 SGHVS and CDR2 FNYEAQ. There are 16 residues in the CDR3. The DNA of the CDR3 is TGTGCCAGCAGCACGCGACTAGCGAGTACCTACAATGAGCAGTTCTTC. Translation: CASSTRLASTYNEQFF.

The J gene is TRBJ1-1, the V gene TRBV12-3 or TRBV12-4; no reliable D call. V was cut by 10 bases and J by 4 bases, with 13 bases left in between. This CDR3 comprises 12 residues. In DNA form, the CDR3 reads TGTGCCACGGAAGGTTTGGGCACTGAAGCTTTCTTT. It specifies CATEGLGTEAFF.

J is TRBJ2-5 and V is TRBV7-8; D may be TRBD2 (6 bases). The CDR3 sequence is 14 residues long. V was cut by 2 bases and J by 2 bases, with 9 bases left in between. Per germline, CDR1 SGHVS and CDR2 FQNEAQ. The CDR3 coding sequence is TGTGCCAGCAGCTTACGGGAGCTACAAGAGACCCAGTACTTC. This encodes CASSLRELQETQYF.

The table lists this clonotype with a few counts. The CDR3 DNA is TGTGCCAGCAGCTTAGAATGGACAGGGGCTGAAGCTTTCTTT. Protein sequence: CASSLEWTGAEAFF. The gene calls are TRBV7-6 and TRBJ1-1; 9 bases agree with TRBD1. The germline CDR1 and CDR2 sequences are SGHVS and FNYEAQ. The CDR3 runs 14 residues. V was clipped by 1 base and J by 6 bases; unmatched bases: 3. Supplemented by reference TRBV7-6 and TRBJ1-1, the full variable domain reads GAGVSQSPRYKVTKRGQDVALRCDPISGHVSLYWYRQALGQGPEFLTYFNYEAQQDKSGLPNDRFSAERPEGSISTLTIQRTEQRDSAMYRCASSLEWTGAEAFFGQGTRLTVV.

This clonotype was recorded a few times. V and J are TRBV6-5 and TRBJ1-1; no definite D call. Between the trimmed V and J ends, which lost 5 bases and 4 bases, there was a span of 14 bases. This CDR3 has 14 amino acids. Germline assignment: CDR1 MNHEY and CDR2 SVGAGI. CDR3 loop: CASSPGEAGTEAFF. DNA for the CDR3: TGTGCCAGCAGTCCCGGGGAGGCCGGCACTGAAGCTTTCTTT.

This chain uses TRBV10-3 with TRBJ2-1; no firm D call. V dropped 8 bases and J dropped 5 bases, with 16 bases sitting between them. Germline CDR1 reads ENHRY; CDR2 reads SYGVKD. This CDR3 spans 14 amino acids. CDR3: CAIEVTTLDNEQFF. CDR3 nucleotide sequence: TGTGCCATCGAGGTCACAACCTTGGACAATGAGCAGTTCTTC.

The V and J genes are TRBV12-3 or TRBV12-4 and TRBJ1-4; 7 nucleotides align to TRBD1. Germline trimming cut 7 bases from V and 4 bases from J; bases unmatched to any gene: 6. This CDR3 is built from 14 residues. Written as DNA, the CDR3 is TGTGCCAGCACGCCGACAGGGCTTAATGAAAAACTGTTTTTT. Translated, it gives CASTPTGLNEKLFF.

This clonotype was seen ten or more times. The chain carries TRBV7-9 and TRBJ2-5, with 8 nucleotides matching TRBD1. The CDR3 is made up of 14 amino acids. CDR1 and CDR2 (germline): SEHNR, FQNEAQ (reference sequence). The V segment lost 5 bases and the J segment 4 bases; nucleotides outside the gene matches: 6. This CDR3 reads CASSAPGGGETQYF. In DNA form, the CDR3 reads TGTGCCAGCAGCGCACCAGGGGGCGGAGAGACCCAGTACTTC.

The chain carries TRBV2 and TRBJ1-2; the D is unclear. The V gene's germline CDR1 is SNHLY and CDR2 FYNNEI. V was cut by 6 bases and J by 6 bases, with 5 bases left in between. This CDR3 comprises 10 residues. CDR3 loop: CASRQDGYTF. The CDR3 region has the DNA TGTGCCAGCAGGCAAGATGGCTACACCTTC.

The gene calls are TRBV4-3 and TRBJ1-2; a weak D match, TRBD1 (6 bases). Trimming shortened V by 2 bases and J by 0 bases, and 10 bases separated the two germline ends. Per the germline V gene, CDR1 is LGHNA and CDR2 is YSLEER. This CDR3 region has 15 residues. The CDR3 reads CASSQLTGTNYGYTF. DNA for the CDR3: TGCGCCAGCAGCCAACTGACAGGAACTAACTATGGCTACACCTTC.